This T cell receptor beta chain was identified during a study of blood T cell repertoires in COVID-19. Generated by immunoSEQ multiplex PCR, the TCRdb table keeps only in-frame clones and is missing some. There are about 320,000 clones in the sample; roughly nine tenths occur only once, and 2% to 3% lies in the top ten. The V and J ends lost 7 bases and 0 bases respectively, with 13 bases between them. The CDR3 extends over 14 amino acids. Per germline, CDR1 SGHNT and CDR2 YYREEE (reference sequence). Cohort 3 recovered donors had two negative PCRs, clearance, or symptom resolution. The clonotype was recovered from a man in his 60s who had recovered from COVID-19. The chain recombines TRBV5-4 with TRBJ1-2, with D uncertain. The sample taken for sequencing was PBMCs or T cells enriched from blood (not recorded which). CDR3 protein: CASSGPPANYGYTF. The CDR3 region has the DNA TGTGCCAGCTCTGGGCCGCCGGCTAACTATGGCTACACCTTC.